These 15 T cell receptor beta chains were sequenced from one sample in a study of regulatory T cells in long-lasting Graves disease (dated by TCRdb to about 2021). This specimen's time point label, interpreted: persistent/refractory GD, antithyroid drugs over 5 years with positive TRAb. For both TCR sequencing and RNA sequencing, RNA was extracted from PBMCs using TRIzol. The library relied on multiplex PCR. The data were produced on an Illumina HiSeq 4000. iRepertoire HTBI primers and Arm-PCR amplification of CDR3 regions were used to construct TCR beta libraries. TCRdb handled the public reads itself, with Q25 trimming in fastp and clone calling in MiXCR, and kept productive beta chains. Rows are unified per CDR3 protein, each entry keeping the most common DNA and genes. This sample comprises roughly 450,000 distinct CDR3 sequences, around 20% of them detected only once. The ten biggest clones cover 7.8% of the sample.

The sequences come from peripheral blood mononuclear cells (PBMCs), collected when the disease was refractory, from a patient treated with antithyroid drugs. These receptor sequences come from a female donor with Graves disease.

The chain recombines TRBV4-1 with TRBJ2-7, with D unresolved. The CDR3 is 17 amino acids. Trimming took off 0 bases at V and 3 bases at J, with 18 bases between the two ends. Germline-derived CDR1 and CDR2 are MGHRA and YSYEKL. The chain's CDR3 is CASSQEVSFGSLYEQYF. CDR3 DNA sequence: TGCGCCAGCAGCCAAGAGGTTTCGTTTGGGTCCCTCTACGAGCAGTACTTC.

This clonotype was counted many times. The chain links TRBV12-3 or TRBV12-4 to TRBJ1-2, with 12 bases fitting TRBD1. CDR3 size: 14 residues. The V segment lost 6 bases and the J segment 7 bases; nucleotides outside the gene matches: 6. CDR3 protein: CASSTGQGAIGYTF. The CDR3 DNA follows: TGTGCCAGCAGCACGGGACAGGGGGCGATTGGCTACACCTTC.

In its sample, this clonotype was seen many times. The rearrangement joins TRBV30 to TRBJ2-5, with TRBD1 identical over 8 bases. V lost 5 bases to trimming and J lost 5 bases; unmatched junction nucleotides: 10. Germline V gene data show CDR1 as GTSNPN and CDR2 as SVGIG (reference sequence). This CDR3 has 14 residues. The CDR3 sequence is CAWRPQGALETQYF. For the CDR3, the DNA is TGTGCCTGGCGTCCCCAGGGGGCTCTGGAGACCCAGTACTTC.

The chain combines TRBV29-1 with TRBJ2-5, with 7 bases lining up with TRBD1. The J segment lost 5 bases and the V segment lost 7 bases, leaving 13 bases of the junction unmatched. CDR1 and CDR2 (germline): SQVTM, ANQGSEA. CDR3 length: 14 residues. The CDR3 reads CSAKSYRGQETQYF. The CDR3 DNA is TGCAGCGCAAAATCGTATAGGGGGCAGGAGACCCAGTACTTC.

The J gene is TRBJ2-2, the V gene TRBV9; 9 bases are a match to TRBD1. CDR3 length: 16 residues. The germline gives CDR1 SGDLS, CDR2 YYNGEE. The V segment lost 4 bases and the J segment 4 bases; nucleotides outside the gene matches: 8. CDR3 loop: CASSLDRGILTGELFF. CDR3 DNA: TGTGCCAGCAGCTTAGACAGGGGGATACTCACCGGGGAGCTGTTTTTT. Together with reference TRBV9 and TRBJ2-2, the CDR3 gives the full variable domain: DSGVTQTPKHLITATGQRVTLRCSPRSGDLSVYWYQQSLDQGLQFLIQYYNGEERAKGNILERFSAQQFPDLHSELNLSSLELGDSALYFCASSLDRGILTGELFFGEGSRLTVL.

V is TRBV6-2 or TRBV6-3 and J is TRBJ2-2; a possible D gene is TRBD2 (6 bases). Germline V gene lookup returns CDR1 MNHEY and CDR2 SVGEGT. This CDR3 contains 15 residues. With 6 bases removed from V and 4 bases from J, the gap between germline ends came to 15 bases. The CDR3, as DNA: TGTGCCAGCAGGGCCCTGGCGGGGTTCACCGGGGAGCTGTTTTTT. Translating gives CASRALAGFTGELFF.

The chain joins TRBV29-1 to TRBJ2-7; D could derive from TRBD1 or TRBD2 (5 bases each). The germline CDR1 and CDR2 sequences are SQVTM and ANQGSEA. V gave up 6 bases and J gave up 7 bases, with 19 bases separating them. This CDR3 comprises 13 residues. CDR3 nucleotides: TGCAGCGTAGATGCCCACGGGACGCTGGAGCAGTACTTC. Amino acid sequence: CSVDAHGTLEQYF.

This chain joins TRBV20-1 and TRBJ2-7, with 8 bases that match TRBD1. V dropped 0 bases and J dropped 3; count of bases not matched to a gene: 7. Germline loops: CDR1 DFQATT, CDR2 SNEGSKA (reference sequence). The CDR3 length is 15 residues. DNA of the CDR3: TGCAGTGCTAGAGATCTAGACAGGGGTATCTACGAGCAGTACTTC. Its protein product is CSARDLDRGIYEQYF.

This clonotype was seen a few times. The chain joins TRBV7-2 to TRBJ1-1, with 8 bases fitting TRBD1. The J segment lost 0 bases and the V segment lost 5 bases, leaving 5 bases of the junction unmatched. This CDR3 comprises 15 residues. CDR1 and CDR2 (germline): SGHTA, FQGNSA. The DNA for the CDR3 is TGTGCCAGCAGCCGTAGGGACAGGATGAACACTGAAGCTTTCTTT. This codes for CASSRRDRMNTEAFF. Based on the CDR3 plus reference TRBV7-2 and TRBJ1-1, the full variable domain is GAGVSQSPSNKVTEKGKDVELRCDPISGHTALYWYRQSLGQGLEFLIYFQGNSAPDKSGLPSDRFSAERTGGSVSTLTIQRTQQEDSAVYLCASSRRDRMNTEAFFGQGTRLTVV.

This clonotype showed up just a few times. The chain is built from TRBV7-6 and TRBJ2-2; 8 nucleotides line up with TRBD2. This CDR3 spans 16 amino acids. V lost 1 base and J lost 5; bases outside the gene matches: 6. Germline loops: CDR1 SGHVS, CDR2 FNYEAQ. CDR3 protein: CASSLVREVGTGELFF. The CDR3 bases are TGTGCCAGCAGCTTAGTGCGGGAGGTGGGGACCGGGGAGCTGTTTTTT.

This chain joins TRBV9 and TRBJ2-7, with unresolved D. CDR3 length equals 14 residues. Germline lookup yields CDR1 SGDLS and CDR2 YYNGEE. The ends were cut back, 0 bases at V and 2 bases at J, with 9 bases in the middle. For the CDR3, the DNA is TGTGCCAGCAGCGTAGATGGGGTAACCTACGAGCAGTACTTC. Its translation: CASSVDGVTYEQYF. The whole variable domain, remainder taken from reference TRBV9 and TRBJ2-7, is DSGVTQTPKHLITATGQRVTLRCSPRSGDLSVYWYQQSLDQGLQFLIQYYNGEERAKGNILERFSAQQFPDLHSELNLSSLELGDSALYFCASSVDGVTYEQYFGPGTRLTVT.

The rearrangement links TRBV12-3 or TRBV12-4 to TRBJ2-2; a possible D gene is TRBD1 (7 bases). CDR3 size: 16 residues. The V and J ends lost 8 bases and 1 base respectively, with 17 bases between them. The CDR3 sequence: CASALGGGVNTGELFF. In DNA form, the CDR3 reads TGTGCCAGCGCACTAGGGGGCGGGGTGAACACCGGGGAGCTGTTTTTT.

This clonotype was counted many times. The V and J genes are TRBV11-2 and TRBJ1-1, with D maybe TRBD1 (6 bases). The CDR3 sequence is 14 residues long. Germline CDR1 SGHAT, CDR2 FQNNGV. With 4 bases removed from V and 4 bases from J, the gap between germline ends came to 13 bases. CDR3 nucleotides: TGTGCCAGCAGCTCTCTCGGGGGGGCCACTGAAGCTTTCTTT. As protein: CASSSLGGATEAFF.

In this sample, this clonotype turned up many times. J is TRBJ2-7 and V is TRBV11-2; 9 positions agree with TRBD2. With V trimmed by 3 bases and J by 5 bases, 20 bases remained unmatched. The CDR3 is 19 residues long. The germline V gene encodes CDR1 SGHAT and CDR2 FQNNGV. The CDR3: CASSLGGSLPGLAVHEQYF. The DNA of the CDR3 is TGTGCCAGCAGCTTGGGAGGAAGCTTACCGGGACTAGCTGTCCACGAGCAGTACTTC. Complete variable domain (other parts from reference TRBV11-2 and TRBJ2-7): EAGVAQSPRYKIIEKRQSVAFWCNPISGHATLYWYQQILGQGPKLLIQFQNNGVVDDSQLPKDRFSAERLKGVDSTLKIQPAKLEDSAVYLCASSLGGSLPGLAVHEQYFGPGTRLTVT.

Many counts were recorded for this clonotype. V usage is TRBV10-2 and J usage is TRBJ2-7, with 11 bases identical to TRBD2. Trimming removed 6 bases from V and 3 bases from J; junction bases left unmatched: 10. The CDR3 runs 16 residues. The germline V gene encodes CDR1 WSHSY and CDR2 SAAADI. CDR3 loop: CASSHGTSGVNYEQYF. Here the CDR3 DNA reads TGCGCCAGCAGCCACGGGACTAGCGGAGTAAACTACGAGCAGTACTTC.